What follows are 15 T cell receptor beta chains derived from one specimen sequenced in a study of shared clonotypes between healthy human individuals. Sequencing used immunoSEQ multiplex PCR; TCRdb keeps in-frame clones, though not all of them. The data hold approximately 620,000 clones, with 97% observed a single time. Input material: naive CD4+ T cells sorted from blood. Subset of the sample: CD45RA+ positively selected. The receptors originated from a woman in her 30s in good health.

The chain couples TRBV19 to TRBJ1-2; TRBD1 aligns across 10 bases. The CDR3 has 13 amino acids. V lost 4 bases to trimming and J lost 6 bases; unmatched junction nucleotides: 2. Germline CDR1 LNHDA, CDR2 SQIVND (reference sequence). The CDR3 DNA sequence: TGTGCCAGTAGTAGCGGACAGGGGGATGGCTACACCTTC. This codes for CASSSGQGDGYTF.

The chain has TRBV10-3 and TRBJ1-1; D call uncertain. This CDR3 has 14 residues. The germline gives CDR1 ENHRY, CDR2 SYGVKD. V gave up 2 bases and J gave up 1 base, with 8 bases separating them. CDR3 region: CAISEKQRNTEAFF. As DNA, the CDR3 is TGTGCCATCAGTGAGAAACAAAGGAACACTGAAGCTTTCTTT.

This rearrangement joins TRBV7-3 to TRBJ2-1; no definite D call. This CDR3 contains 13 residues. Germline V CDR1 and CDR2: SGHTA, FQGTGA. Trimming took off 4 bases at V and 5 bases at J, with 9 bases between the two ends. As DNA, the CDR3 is TGTGCCAGCAGCTCTGACCGACACAATGAGCAGTTCTTC. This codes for CASSSDRHNEQFF.

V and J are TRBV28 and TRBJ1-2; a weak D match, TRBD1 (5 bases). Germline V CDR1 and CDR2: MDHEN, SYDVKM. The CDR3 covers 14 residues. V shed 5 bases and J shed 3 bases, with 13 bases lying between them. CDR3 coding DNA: TGTGCCAGCAGTACCCAAACAGGACACTATGGCTACACCTTC. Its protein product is CASSTQTGHYGYTF.

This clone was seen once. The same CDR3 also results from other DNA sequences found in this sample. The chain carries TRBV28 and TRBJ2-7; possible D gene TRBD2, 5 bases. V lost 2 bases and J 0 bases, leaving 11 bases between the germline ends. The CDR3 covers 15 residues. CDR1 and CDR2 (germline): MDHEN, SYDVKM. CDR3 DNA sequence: TGTGCCAGCAGTTTAGGCCTAGCTGGCTCCTACGAGCAGTACTTC. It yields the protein CASSLGLAGSYEQYF.

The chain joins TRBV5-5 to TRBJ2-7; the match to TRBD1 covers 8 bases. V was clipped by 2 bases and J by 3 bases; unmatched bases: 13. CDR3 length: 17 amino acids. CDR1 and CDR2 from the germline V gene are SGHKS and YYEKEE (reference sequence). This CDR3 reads CASSLLYDTGGYYEQYF. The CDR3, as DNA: TGTGCCAGCAGCTTATTGTACGATACAGGGGGGTACTACGAGCAGTACTTC. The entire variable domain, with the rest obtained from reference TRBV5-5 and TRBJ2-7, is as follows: DAGVTQSPTHLIKTRGQQVTLRCSPISGHKSVSWYQQVLGQGPQFIFQYYEKEERGRGNFPDRFSARQFPNYSSELNVNALLLGDSALYLCASSLLYDTGGYYEQYFGPGTRLTVT.

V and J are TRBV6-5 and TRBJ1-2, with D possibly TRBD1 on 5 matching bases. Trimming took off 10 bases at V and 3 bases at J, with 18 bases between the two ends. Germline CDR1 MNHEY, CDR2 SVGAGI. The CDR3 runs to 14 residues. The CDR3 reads CATNDGARDYGYTF. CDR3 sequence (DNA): TGTGCCACAAACGACGGGGCGCGGGACTATGGCTACACCTTC.

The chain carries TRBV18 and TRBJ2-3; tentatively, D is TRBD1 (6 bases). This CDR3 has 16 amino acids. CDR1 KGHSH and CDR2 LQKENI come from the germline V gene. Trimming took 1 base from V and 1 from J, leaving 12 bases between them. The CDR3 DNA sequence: TGTGCCAGCTCACCACGTGGACAGATCGGCACAGATACGCAGTATTTT. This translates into CASSPRGQIGTDTQYF.

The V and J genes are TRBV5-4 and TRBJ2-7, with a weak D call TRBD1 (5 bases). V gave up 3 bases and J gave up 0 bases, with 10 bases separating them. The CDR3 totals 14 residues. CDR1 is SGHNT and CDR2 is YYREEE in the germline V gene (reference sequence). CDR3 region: CASSSDRRSYEQYF. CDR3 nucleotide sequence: TGTGCCAGCAGCTCTGACAGACGCTCCTACGAGCAGTACTTC.

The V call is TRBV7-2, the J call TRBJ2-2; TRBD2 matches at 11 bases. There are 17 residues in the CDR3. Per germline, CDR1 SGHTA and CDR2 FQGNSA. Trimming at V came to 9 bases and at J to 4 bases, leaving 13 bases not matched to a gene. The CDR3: CASGLPSGRKSTGELFF. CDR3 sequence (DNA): TGTGCCAGTGGCTTACCTAGCGGGAGGAAAAGCACCGGGGAGCTGTTTTTT.

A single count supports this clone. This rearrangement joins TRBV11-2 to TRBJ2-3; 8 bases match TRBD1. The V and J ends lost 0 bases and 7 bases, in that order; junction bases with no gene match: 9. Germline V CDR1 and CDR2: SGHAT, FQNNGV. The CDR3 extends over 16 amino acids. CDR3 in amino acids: CASSLDRGQVLYTQYF. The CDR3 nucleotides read TGTGCCAGCAGCTTAGATCGGGGACAGGTCTTGTATACGCAGTATTTT.

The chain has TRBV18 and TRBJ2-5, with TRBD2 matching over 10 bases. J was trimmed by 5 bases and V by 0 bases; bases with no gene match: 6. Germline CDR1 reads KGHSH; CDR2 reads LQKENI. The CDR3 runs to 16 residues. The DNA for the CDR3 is TGTGCCAGCTCACCACCGGCTAGCGGGAGTCGGGAGACCCAGTACTTC. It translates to CASSPPASGSRETQYF. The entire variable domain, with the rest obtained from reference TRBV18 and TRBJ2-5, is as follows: NAGVMQNPRHLVRRRGQEARLRCSPMKGHSHVYWYRQLPEEGLKFMVYLQKENIIDESGMPKERFSAEFPKEGPSILRIQQVVRGDSAAYFCASSPPASGSRETQYFGPGTRLLVL.

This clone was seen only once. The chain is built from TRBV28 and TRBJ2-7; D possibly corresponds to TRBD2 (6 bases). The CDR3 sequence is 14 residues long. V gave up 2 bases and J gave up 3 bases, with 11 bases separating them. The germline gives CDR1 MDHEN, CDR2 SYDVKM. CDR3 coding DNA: TGTGCCAGCAGTTTACCCAGGGAGGACTACGAGCAGTACTTC. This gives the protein CASSLPREDYEQYF.

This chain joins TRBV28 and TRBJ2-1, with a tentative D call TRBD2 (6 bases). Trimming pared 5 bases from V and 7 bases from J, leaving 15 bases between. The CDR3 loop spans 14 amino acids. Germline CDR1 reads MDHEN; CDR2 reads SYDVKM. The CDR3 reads CASSTRDSGNEQFF. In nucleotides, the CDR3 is TGTGCCAGCAGTACTCGGGACTCTGGGAATGAGCAGTTCTTC.

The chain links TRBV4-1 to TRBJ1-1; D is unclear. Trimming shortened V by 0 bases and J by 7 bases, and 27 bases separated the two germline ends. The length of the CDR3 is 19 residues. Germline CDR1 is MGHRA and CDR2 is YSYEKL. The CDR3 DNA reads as TGCGCCAGCAGCCAAGATTTCCCGGCGACCCGTGGAGGAATTGATGAAGCTTTCTTT. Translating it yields CASSQDFPATRGGIDEAFF.